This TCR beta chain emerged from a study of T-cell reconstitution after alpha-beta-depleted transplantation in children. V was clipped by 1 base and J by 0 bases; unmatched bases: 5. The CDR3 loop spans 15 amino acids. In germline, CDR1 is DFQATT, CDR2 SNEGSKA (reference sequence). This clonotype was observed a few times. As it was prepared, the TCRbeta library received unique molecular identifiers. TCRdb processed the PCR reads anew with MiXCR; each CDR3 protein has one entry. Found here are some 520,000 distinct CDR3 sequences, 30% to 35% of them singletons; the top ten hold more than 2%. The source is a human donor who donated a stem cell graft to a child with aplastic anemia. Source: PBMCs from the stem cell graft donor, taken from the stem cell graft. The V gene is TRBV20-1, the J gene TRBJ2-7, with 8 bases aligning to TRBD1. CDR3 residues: CSARAGTGSSYEQYF. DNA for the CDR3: TGCAGTGCTAGAGCCGGGACAGGATCCTCCTACGAGCAGTACTTC.